This TCR beta chain was recorded in a study of cytomegalovirus exposure and HLA in healthy donors. CDR3 length: 15 amino acids. The germline V and J ends were trimmed by 0 bases and 1 base, with 9 bases remaining between them. CDR1 and CDR2 from the germline V gene are SGHNT and YYREEE (reference sequence). The PCR made use of 60 Vbeta and 13 Jbeta primers. Measured with immunoSEQ multiplex PCR; TCRdb has only the in-frame clones, and not every one. The profile shows 100,000 to 120,000 clones, approximately 84% of them singletons. The source material was PBMCs. The chain is built from TRBV5-4 and TRBJ2-3; D gene unclear. The origin of this receptor is a middle-aged man in good health and CMV-seronegative. The CDR3 region is CASSLANPGTDTQYF. CDR3 coding DNA: TGTGCCAGCAGCTTGGCCAATCCAGGCACAGATACGCAGTATTTT. The variable domain in full, with the rest retrieved from reference TRBV5-4 and TRBJ2-3, is ETGVTQSPTHLIKTRGQQVTLRCSSQSGHNTVSWYQQALGQGPQFIFQYYREEENGRGNFPPRFSGLQFPNYSSELNVNALELDDSALYLCASSLANPGTDTQYFGPGTRLTVL.